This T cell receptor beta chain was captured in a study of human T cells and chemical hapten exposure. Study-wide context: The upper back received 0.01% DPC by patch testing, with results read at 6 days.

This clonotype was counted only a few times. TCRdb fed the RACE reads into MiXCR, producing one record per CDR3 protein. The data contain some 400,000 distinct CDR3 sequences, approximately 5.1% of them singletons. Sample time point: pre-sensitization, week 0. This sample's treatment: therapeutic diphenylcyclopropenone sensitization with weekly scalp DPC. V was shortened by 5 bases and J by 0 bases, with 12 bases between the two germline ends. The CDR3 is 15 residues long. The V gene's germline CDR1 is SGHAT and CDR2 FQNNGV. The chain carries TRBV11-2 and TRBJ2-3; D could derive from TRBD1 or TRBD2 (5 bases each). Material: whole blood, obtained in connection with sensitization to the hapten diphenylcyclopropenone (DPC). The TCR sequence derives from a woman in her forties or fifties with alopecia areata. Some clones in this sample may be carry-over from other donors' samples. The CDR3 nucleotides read TGTGCCAGCAGCCCTGGGACCCTTAGCACAGATACGCAGTATTTT. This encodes CASSPGTLSTDTQYF.